A selection of T cell receptor beta chains follows, all from one sample in a study of blood T cell repertoires in COVID-19. Clones were read by immunoSEQ multiplex PCR, and TCRdb kept only the in-frame ones, dropping some. The sample shows tens of thousands of clones, 84% of them seen only once. Sequenced input: peripheral blood. These receptors were taken from a man over 45 with active or convalescent COVID-19. CDR3s include the opening cysteine and the closing phenylalanine or tryptophan. Fields, in order: clone size, V gene, J gene, D gene, CDR3 protein, CDR3 DNA. The D gene is left open where the match is weak. Some rows mark clone size as missing; the rest say once, few, many or name a class of expanded clone.

abundance: -
v_gene: TRBV30
j_gene: TRBJ1-2
d_gene: -
CDR3aa: CAWGGENYGYTF
CDR3nt: TGTGCCTGGGGCGGGGAGAACTATGGCTACACCTTC

abundance: -
v_gene: TRBV6-5
j_gene: TRBJ1-4
d_gene: -
CDR3aa: CASSIGQPNEKLFF
CDR3nt: TGTGCCAGCAGTATTGGACAGCCGAATGAAAAACTGTTTTTT

abundance: -
v_gene: TRBV5-5
j_gene: TRBJ2-1
d_gene: TRBD1
CDR3aa: CASSGPTGQGRSYNEQFF
CDR3nt: TGTGCCAGCAGCGGGCCGACGGGACAGGGGAGGTCCTACAATGAGCAGTTCTTC

abundance: -
v_gene: TRBV5-1
j_gene: TRBJ2-2
d_gene: -
CDR3aa: CASSLVGARNTGELFF
CDR3nt: TGCGCCAGCAGCTTGGTGGGCGCCCGGAACACCGGGGAGCTGTTTTTT

abundance: -
v_gene: TRBV7-2
j_gene: TRBJ2-7
d_gene: -
CDR3aa: CASSPILTGYEQYF
CDR3nt: TGTGCCAGCAGCCCCATTCTGACAGGCTACGAGCAGTACTTC

abundance: -
v_gene: TRBV15
j_gene: TRBJ2-3
d_gene: TRBD2
CDR3aa: CATSRDATSGGDTQYF
CDR3nt: TGTGCCACCAGCAGAGATGCGACTAGCGGAGGGGATACGCAGTATTTT

abundance: -
v_gene: TRBV7-8
j_gene: TRBJ1-1
d_gene: -
CDR3aa: CASSLGETEAFF
CDR3nt: TGTGCCAGCAGCTTAGGAGAGACTGAAGCTTTCTTT

abundance: -
v_gene: TRBV12-3/TRBV12-4
j_gene: TRBJ2-7
d_gene: TRBD1
CDR3aa: CASSTYRGNMYF
CDR3nt: TGTGCCAGCAGCACTTACAGGGGGAATATGTACTTC

abundance: -
v_gene: TRBV3-1/TRBV3-2
j_gene: TRBJ1-3
d_gene: -
CDR3aa: CASSQGGARSSGNTIYF
CDR3nt: TGTGCCAGCAGCCAAGGTGGGGCGAGGAGCTCTGGAAACACCATATATTTT

abundance: -
v_gene: TRBV11-2
j_gene: TRBJ1-4
d_gene: -
CDR3aa: CASSRGTLATNEKLFF
CDR3nt: TGTGCCAGCAGCCGCGGGACCTTAGCAACTAATGAAAAACTGTTTTTT

abundance: few
v_gene: TRBV19
j_gene: TRBJ1-5
d_gene: -
CDR3aa: CASRMTGGNQPQHF
CDR3nt: TGTGCCAGTAGGATGACGGGGGGCAATCAGCCCCAGCATTTT

abundance: -
v_gene: TRBV7-3
j_gene: TRBJ2-5
d_gene: TRBD2
CDR3aa: CASSASGTSGGQRQQTQYF
CDR3nt: TGTGCCAGCAGCGCTTCCGGGACTAGCGGGGGACAACGCCAGCAGACCCAGTACTTC

abundance: -
v_gene: TRBV18
j_gene: TRBJ1-3
d_gene: TRBD1
CDR3aa: CASSPPTGGSRNTIYF
CDR3nt: TGTGCCAGCTCACCACCCACAGGGGGATCTAGAAACACCATATATTTT

abundance: -
v_gene: TRBV7-8
j_gene: TRBJ1-1
d_gene: -
CDR3aa: CASTPVSNTEAFF
CDR3nt: TGTGCCAGCACCCCGGTTTCGAACACTGAAGCTTTCTTT

abundance: once
v_gene: TRBV11-2
j_gene: TRBJ1-6
d_gene: -
CDR3aa: CASSLGGGSGSPLHF
CDR3nt: TGTGCCAGCAGCCTCGGAGGAGGGTCGGGTTCACCCCTCCACTTT

abundance: -
v_gene: TRBV5-1
j_gene: TRBJ2-5
d_gene: TRBD2
CDR3aa: CASSLGTSGGSQETQYF
CDR3nt: TGCGCCAGCAGCTTAGGGACTAGCGGGGGGTCACAAGAGACCCAGTACTTC

abundance: -
v_gene: TRBV7-9
j_gene: TRBJ2-2
d_gene: TRBD2
CDR3aa: CASSLVGLATGELFF
CDR3nt: TGTGCCAGCAGCTTAGTGGGACTAGCCACCGGGGAGCTGTTTTTT

abundance: -
v_gene: TRBV11-2
j_gene: TRBJ2-7
d_gene: -
CDR3aa: CASSPHHTYEQYF
CDR3nt: TGTGCCAGCAGCCCACACCACACCTACGAGCAGTACTTC

abundance: -
v_gene: TRBV12-5
j_gene: TRBJ1-1
d_gene: -
CDR3aa: CASGGGTEAFF
CDR3nt: TGTGCTAGTGGGGGCGGGACTGAAGCTTTCTTT

abundance: -
v_gene: TRBV12-3/TRBV12-4
j_gene: TRBJ1-2
d_gene: TRBD1
CDR3aa: CASSYDREDGYTF
CDR3nt: TGTGCCAGCAGCTACGACAGGGAGGACGGCTACACCTTC

abundance: -
v_gene: TRBV5-6
j_gene: TRBJ2-7
d_gene: -
CDR3aa: CASSLRRDTYEQYF
CDR3nt: TGTGCCAGCAGCTTACGCAGGGATACCTACGAGCAGTACTTC

abundance: -
v_gene: TRBV19
j_gene: TRBJ1-6
d_gene: -
CDR3aa: CASTAPPGTNPGSPLHF
CDR3nt: TGTGCCAGTACCGCACCTCCCGGGACAAATCCCGGTTCACCCCTCCACTTT

abundance: -
v_gene: TRBV20-1
j_gene: TRBJ1-1
d_gene: -
CDR3aa: CSASQATAFF
CDR3nt: TGCAGTGCTAGCCAGGCTACAGCTTTCTTT

abundance: once
v_gene: TRBV7-8
j_gene: TRBJ2-7
d_gene: -
CDR3aa: CASSHDRSYEQYF
CDR3nt: TGTGCCAGCAGCCACGACAGAAGCTACGAGCAGTACTTC

abundance: -
v_gene: TRBV6-4
j_gene: TRBJ1-1
d_gene: -
CDR3aa: CASRGSPPHRAGYTEAFF
CDR3nt: TGTGCCAGCAGGGGCTCTCCCCCGCACAGGGCGGGTTACACTGAAGCTTTCTTT

abundance: -
v_gene: TRBV11-2
j_gene: TRBJ2-3
d_gene: -
CDR3aa: CASSLRGRDTQYF
CDR3nt: TGTGCCAGCAGCTTAAGGGGCCGAGATACGCAGTATTTT

abundance: few
v_gene: TRBV6-5
j_gene: TRBJ1-2
d_gene: TRBD1
CDR3aa: CASSYEQGARGYTF
CDR3nt: TGTGCCAGCAGTTACGAACAGGGGGCTCGAGGCTACACCTTC